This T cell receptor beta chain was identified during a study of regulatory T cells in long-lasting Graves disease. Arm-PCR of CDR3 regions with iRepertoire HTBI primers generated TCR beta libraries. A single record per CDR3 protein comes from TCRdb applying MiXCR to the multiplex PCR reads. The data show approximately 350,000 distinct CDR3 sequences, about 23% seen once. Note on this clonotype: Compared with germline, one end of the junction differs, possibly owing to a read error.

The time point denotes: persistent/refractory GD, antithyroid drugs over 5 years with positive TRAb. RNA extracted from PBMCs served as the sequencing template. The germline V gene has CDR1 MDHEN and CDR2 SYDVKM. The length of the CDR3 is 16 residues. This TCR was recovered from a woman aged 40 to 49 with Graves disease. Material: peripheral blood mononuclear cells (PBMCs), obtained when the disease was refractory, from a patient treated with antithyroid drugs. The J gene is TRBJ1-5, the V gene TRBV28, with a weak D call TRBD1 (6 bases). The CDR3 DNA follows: TGTACCAGCAGTTCGGCACAGGGATATAGCAATCAGCCCCAGCATTTT. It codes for CTSSSAQGYSNQPQHF.